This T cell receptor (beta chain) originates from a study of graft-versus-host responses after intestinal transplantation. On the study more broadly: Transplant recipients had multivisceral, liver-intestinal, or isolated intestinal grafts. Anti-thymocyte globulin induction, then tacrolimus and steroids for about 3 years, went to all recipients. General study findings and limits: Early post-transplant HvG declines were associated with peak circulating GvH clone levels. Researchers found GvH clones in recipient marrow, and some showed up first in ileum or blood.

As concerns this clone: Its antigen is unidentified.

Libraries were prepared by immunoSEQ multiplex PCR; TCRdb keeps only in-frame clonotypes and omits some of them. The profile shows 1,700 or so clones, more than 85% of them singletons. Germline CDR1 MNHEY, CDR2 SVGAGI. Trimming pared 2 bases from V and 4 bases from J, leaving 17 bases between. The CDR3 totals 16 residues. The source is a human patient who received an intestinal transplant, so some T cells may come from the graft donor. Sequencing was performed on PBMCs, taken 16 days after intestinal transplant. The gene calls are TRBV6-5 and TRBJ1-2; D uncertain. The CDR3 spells CASSYTKTGSSYGYTF. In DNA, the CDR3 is TGTGCCAGCAGTTACACGAAGACCGGCTCATCCTATGGCTACACCTTC.